The clone carrying this T cell receptor (beta chain) has at least ten counts. This sample is part of a study of T cells in Graves' hyperthyroidism and ophthalmopathy. Study-wide background: Blood from the periphery was taken at initial diagnosis, before any treatment.

TCR beta CDR3 region amplification was performed from RNA transcripts. Carried out on the TCR CDR3, a first-round RT-PCR used the HTBI primer set. MiXCR, applied by TCRdb to the multiplex PCR reads, yields one record per CDR3 protein. The data show hundreds of thousands of distinct CDR3 sequences, roughly 15% seen once. The clonotype was recovered from a middle-aged woman with Graves' ophthalmopathy. The sample taken for sequencing was blood.

The CDR3 sequence is CASSGGDGSYEQYF. The CDR3 DNA sequence: TGTGCCAGCAGTGGTGGAGACGGTTCCTACGAGCAGTACTTC. The chain has TRBV6-1 and TRBJ2-7; unclear D gene. CDR3 size: 14 residues. V lost 4 bases and J 1 base, leaving 11 bases between the germline ends. Germline CDR1 MNHNS, CDR2 SASEGT.